This T cell receptor (beta chain) was sequenced during a study of a mutant IDH1 vaccine in newly diagnosed glioma. At the level of the study: Investigators started vaccination 4-6 weeks after radiotherapy alone, or with temozolomide cycles.

The sample's time point: week 35, safety follow-up. Vaccinated patients received 300 ug of mutant IDH1 20-mer peptide per dose, with topical imiquimod. To note about this clone: Its antigen remains unknown.

Some clones are missing from TCRdb's copy, which holds only in-frame ones; the method was immunoSEQ multiplex PCR. The data contain around 50,000 clones, more than 75% of them singletons. The clonotype was recovered from a woman in her 40s with glioma. The material sequenced was PBMCs, taken from a glioma patient whose treatment included an IDH1 peptide vaccine.

CDR3 amino acids: CASSKLTFEAFF. The DNA of the CDR3 is TGTGCCAGCAGCAAGCTTACCTTCGAAGCTTTCTTT. This chain connects TRBV7-2 to TRBJ1-1; D is undetermined. Germline CDR1 SGHTA, CDR2 FQGNSA. The CDR3 totals 12 residues. With 5 bases removed from V and 8 bases from J, the gap between germline ends came to 12 bases.